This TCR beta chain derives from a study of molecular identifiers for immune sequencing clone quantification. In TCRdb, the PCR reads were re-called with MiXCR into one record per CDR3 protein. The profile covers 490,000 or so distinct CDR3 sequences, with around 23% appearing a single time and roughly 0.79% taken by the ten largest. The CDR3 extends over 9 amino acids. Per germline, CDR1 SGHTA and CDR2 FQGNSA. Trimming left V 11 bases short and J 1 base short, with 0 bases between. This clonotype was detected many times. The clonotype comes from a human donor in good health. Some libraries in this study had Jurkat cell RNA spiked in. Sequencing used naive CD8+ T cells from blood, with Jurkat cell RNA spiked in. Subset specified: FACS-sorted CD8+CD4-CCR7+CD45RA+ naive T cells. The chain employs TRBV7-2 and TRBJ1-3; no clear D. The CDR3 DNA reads TGTGCCTCTGGAAACACCATATATTTT. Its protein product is CASGNTIYF.